This T cell receptor (beta chain) stems from a study of cytomegalovirus exposure and HLA in healthy donors. Using immunoSEQ multiplex PCR, the repertoire was profiled, and TCRdb retains in-frame clones only, with some absent. The sample lists 150,000 to 200,000 clones, around 81% occurring once. The V end was cut by 2 bases, the J end by 2 bases, with 10 bases between. CDR3 length equals 14 residues. Germline V lookup: CDR1 MNHNS, CDR2 SASEGT. Among the roughly 110 subjects of the validation cohort, separate from the roughly 650-subject first cohort, were the donors. This clonotype was sampled from a man in his thirties or forties in good health and CMV-seropositive. Sequenced input: PBMCs. The chain has TRBV6-1 and TRBJ2-7; D is perhaps TRBD2 (5 bases). Here the CDR3 reads CASSESGRAYEQYF. The CDR3 DNA is TGTGCCAGCAGTGAATCGGGAAGAGCCTACGAGCAGTACTTC.